Below, 20 T cell receptor beta chains from the same sample are listed, as sequenced in a study of blood T cell repertoires in COVID-19. Generated by immunoSEQ multiplex PCR, the TCRdb table keeps only in-frame clones and is missing some. Among about 26,000 clones listed, around 82% were seen once. Sequencing used peripheral blood. The receptors come from a human donor in a cohort sampled during active COVID-19.

The count of this clone is one. The CDR3 sequence is CASSQGTRDPSGGGYEQYF. The CDR3 DNA reads as TGCGCCAGCAGCCAAGGAACGCGAGATCCTAGCGGGGGGGGGTACGAGCAGTACTTC. V usage is TRBV4-3 and J usage is TRBJ2-7, with TRBD2 identical over 12 bases. The V gene's germline CDR1 is LGHNA and CDR2 YSLEER. This CDR3 is 19 amino acids long. V shed 1 base, J shed 4 bases, and the junction held 14 bases outside the gene matches.

The chain is built from TRBV7-6 and TRBJ2-3; unclear D gene. Germline assignment: CDR1 SGHVS and CDR2 FNYEAQ. The CDR3 consists of 11 residues. The V and J ends lost 5 bases and 4 bases respectively, with 4 bases between them. The DNA of the CDR3 is TGTGCCAGCAGCGGGCCAGATACGCAGTATTTT. Its translation: CASSGPDTQYF.

CDR3 residues: CARSKAGGFNRKLFF. CDR3 coding DNA: TGTGCCAGAAGCAAGGCGGGAGGGTTTAATAGAAAACTGTTTTTT. The chain has TRBV5-3 and TRBJ1-4; D call uncertain. TRBV5-3 is an open reading frame, and its role is uncertain. The CDR3 length is 15 residues. The V gene lost 4 bases and the J gene lost 10 bases, with 20 bases spanning the gap.

The chain carries TRBV5-1 and TRBJ1-6, with 10 bases matching TRBD1. The CDR3 extends over 15 amino acids. Trimming at V came to 4 bases and at J to 10 bases, leaving 8 bases not matched to a gene. Germline values: CDR1 SGHRS, CDR2 YFSETQ. The CDR3 region has the DNA TGCGCCAGCAGCCCAGAGACAGGGGGCTGGTCACCCCTCCACTTT. It specifies CASSPETGGWSPLHF.

The chain uses TRBV7-2 and TRBJ2-3; maybe TRBD2 (5 bases). Germline-derived CDR1 and CDR2 are SGHTA and FQGNSA. The CDR3 runs 16 residues. V was shortened by 6 bases and J by 1 base, with 17 bases between the two germline ends. In DNA, the CDR3 is TGTGCCAGCAGATCCAGTCCGGTTAGCGGCACAGATACGCAGTATTTT. This translates into CASRSSPVSGTDTQYF.

DNA of the CDR3: TGTGCCAGCAGCTTAGGCCGTGACAGGCCGAACACTGAAGCTTTCTTT. This sequence encodes CASSLGRDRPNTEAFF. V and J are TRBV11-3 and TRBJ1-1, with D possibly TRBD1 on 6 matching bases. This CDR3 has 16 amino acids. Between the trimmed V and J ends, which lost 1 base and 1 base, there was a span of 13 bases. Germline V gene lookup returns CDR1 SGHNT and CDR2 YENEEA.

The rearrangement joins TRBV2 to TRBJ2-7, with D perhaps TRBD2 (5 bases). Germline-derived CDR1 and CDR2 are SNHLY and FYNNEI. The CDR3 runs to 14 residues. Trimming took off 8 bases at V and 2 bases at J, with 16 bases between the two ends. The CDR3 DNA follows: TGTGCCAGCCCCGCTGGAGGAGGAACCTACGAGCAGTACTTC. This codes for CASPAGGGTYEQYF.

This sequence joins TRBV28 and TRBJ2-7, with unresolved D. The ends were cut back, 3 bases at V and 4 bases at J, with 4 bases in the middle. The length of the CDR3 is 11 residues. Germline-derived CDR1 and CDR2 are MDHEN and SYDVKM. The CDR3: CASSLRYEQYF. The CDR3 nucleotides read TGTGCCAGCAGTTTGAGGTACGAGCAGTACTTC. The full variable domain, its missing parts supplied by reference TRBV28 and TRBJ2-7, is DVKVTQSSRYLVKRTGEKVFLECVQDMDHENMFWYRQDPGLGLRLIYFSYDVKMKEKGDIPEGYSVSREKKERFSLILESASTNQTSMYLCASSLRYEQYFGPGTRLTVT.

To note about this clone: One junction end disagrees with the germline gene, perhaps due to a read error. The chain uses TRBV10-3 and TRBJ2-3; 12 positions agree with TRBD1. In germline, CDR1 is ENHRY, CDR2 SYGVKD. The CDR3 spans 13 residues. CDR3 nucleotide sequence: TGTGCCATCAGTGGGGACAGGGGGCCGGTCATACATTTT. Its translation: CAISGDRGPVIHF.

The rearrangement links TRBV4-1 to TRBJ2-2; D may be TRBD2 (7 bases). This CDR3 has 17 amino acids. CDR1 is MGHRA, CDR2 YSYEKL, per germline. Trimming removed 0 bases from V and 1 base from J, with 12 bases in between. CDR3 sequence (DNA): TGCGCCAGCAGCCAAGATGGGGGGGGCTGGAACACCGGGGAGCTGTTTTTT. Translated, it gives CASSQDGGGWNTGELFF.

V is TRBV30 and J is TRBJ1-1; TRBD1 might be the D (6 bases). Between the trimmed V and J ends, which lost 3 bases and 5 bases, there was a span of 22 bases. The length of the CDR3 is 16 residues. Per the germline V gene, CDR1 is GTSNPN and CDR2 is SVGIG (reference sequence). CDR3 in amino acids: CAWRGGGAGVRTEAFF. The CDR3 DNA reads TGTGCCTGGAGGGGCGGGGGCGCTGGGGTTCGGACTGAAGCTTTCTTT.

The chain recombines TRBV11-2 with TRBJ1-3, with 10 nucleotides matching TRBD1. Looked up from germline, CDR1 is SGHAT and CDR2 is FQNNGV. CDR3 length: 15 amino acids. V shed 5 bases, J shed 2 bases, and the junction held 3 bases outside the gene matches. This CDR3 is CASSAGTGAGNTIYF. The CDR3, as DNA: TGTGCCAGCAGCGCCGGGACAGGGGCTGGAAACACCATATATTTT.

The chain links TRBV30 to TRBJ1-2; possibly TRBD1 for D (5 bases). CDR1 and CDR2 from the germline V gene are GTSNPN and SVGIG (reference sequence). CDR3 size: 13 residues. V lost 3 bases to trimming and J lost 8 bases, with 16 bases between them. In DNA, the CDR3 is TGTGCCTGGAGCCTCACCCCCAGGGTCGGCTACACCTTC. Its translation is CAWSLTPRVGYTF.

This rearrangement joins TRBV7-9 to TRBJ1-6; weak D call: TRBD1 (5 bases). Germline CDR1 is SEHNR and CDR2 is FQNEAQ (reference sequence). The V and J ends lost 0 bases and 12 bases respectively, with 15 bases between them. CDR3 length equals 15 residues. The DNA for the CDR3 is TGTGCCAGCAGCTTAGCGGGAGGTTTTACAGGACCCCTCCACTTT. Its translation is CASSLAGGFTGPLHF.

In its sample, this clone was seen once. The gene calls are TRBV29-1 and TRBJ1-4, with 7 bases aligning to TRBD1. CDR1 is SQVTM and CDR2 is ANQGSEA in the germline V gene. V gave up 6 bases and J gave up 0 bases; unmatched junction bases: 10. The CDR3 sequence is 16 residues long. The CDR3, as DNA: TGCAGCGTAGGGGGACAGACGCTTGCAACTAATGAAAAACTGTTTTTT. It codes for CSVGGQTLATNEKLFF. Full variable domain (rest looked up from reference TRBV29-1 and TRBJ1-4): SAVISQKPSRDICQRGTSLTIQCQVDSQVTMMFWYRQQPGQSLTLIATANQGSEATYESGFVIDKFPISRPNLTFSTLTVSNMSPEDSSIYLCSVGGQTLATNEKLFFGSGTQLSVL.

The chain carries TRBV29-1 and TRBJ1-5; D is perhaps TRBD1 (5 bases). In germline, CDR1 is SQVTM, CDR2 ANQGSEA. The CDR3 sequence is 12 residues long. V was trimmed by 8 bases and J by 0 bases, leaving 8 bases between them. The CDR3 DNA follows: TGCAGCATCGGGGGTAGCAATCAGCCCCAGCATTTT. Residues: CSIGGSNQPQHF.

This chain uses TRBV15 with TRBJ1-1, with 8 bases matching TRBD1. CDR1 is LNHNV and CDR2 is YYDKDF in the germline V gene (reference sequence). V gave up 1 base and J gave up 1 base; unmatched junction bases: 2. The CDR3 runs to 15 residues. CDR3: CATSRGGQGNTEAFF. The CDR3 bases are TGTGCCACCAGCAGAGGTGGACAGGGGAACACTGAAGCTTTCTTT.

The gene calls are TRBV11-3 and TRBJ2-7; a weak D match, TRBD1 (6 bases). V was trimmed by 1 base and J by 2 bases, leaving 9 bases between them. The CDR3 runs 14 residues. Germline V lookup: CDR1 SGHNT, CDR2 YENEEA. CDR3 nucleotide sequence: TGTGCCAGCAGCTTAGGGCAGGGGACCTACGAGCAGTACTTC. Its translation is CASSLGQGTYEQYF.

V is TRBV18 and J is TRBJ1-1; no reliable D call. The V gene's germline CDR1 is KGHSH and CDR2 LQKENI. The V end was cut by 3 bases, the J end by 7 bases, with 9 bases between. This CDR3 comprises 12 residues. CDR3 sequence: CASSPAGREAFF. Written as DNA, the CDR3 is TGTGCCAGCTCACCCGCAGGCCGTGAAGCTTTCTTT.

The CDR3 is CASSISTGGTAEEEQYF. The CDR3 bases are TGTGCCAGTAGTATATCTACAGGGGGTACGGCAGAGGAGGAGCAGTACTTC. The chain recombines TRBV19 with TRBJ2-7, with TRBD1 matching over 8 bases. Germline V gene data show CDR1 as LNHDA and CDR2 as SQIVND (reference sequence). The CDR3 runs to 17 residues. With V trimmed by 2 bases and J by 7 bases, 16 bases remained unmatched.